This TCR beta chain was sequenced for a study of blood T cell repertoires in COVID-19. In the study overall: COVID-19 samples, acute and convalescent, were from the United States, Italy and Spain.

Participants were placed into cohorts based on the clinical history they reported. Sequenced by immunoSEQ multiplex PCR; TCRdb stores in-frame clones only, minus some. Of roughly 290,000 clones in the sample, around nine tenths are singletons; the top ten hold roughly 6.3%. This sequence was found in a woman between 35 and 50 years old who had recovered from COVID-19. Material: PBMCs or T cells enriched from blood (not recorded which).

The CDR3 coding sequence is TGTGCCAGCAGTTTAGGGTCGTACAAGCAGTACTTC. Amino acids: CASSLGSYKQYF. The V gene is TRBV12-3 or TRBV12-4, the J gene TRBJ2-7; D unresolved. V lost 1 base to trimming and J lost 8 bases, with 9 bases between them. The CDR3 runs 12 residues.